This passage covers 32 T cell receptor beta chains from one sample sequenced in a study of CD8 T cells in Susac syndrome. The RNA input was about 0.5 to 1 ug, and it was reverse transcribed with random hexamers. TCRdb re-derived calls from the immunoSEQ multiplex PCR reads in MiXCR, one entry per CDR3 protein. The table has a few hundred thousand distinct CDR3 sequences, 92% seen once. Sequenced: CD8+ T cells from PBMCs. Every receptor here comes from a human donor with multiple sclerosis.

The chain employs TRBV4-3 and TRBJ2-1, with unresolved D. CDR1 is LGHNA and CDR2 is YSLEER in the germline V gene. This CDR3 has 15 residues. Trimming took 0 bases from V and 2 from J, leaving 8 bases between them. CDR3 coding DNA: TGCGCCAGCAGCCAAGATGGCTCAACCTACAATGAGCAGTTCTTC. Amino acid sequence: CASSQDGSTYNEQFF.

This chain connects TRBV6-5 to TRBJ2-5; no firm D call. CDR3 length equals 14 residues. With 2 bases removed from V and 5 bases from J, the gap between germline ends came to 12 bases. CDR1 is MNHEY and CDR2 is SVGAGI in the germline V gene. The CDR3 loop reads CASSYTGRLETQYF. The CDR3 bases are TGTGCCAGCAGTTACACCGGCCGGCTCGAGACCCAGTACTTC.

The V gene is TRBV30, the J gene TRBJ2-3; no clear D. Trimming stripped 0 bases from V and 2 bases from J, with 9 bases between. Germline V gene lookup returns CDR1 GTSNPN and CDR2 SVGIG (reference sequence). The CDR3 covers 14 residues. This CDR3 is CAWSVSLITDTQYF. In DNA, the CDR3 is TGTGCCTGGAGTGTGTCCCTTATCACAGATACGCAGTATTTT.

The CDR3, as DNA: TGCGCCAGCAGCCAAGAAGCGGGCCTCACGCGGGAGACCCAGTACTTC. The encoded protein is CASSQEAGLTRETQYF. J is TRBJ2-5 and V is TRBV5-1; D is possibly TRBD2 (6 bases). The germline V gene has CDR1 SGHRS and CDR2 YFSETQ. Between the trimmed V and J ends, which lost 4 bases and 5 bases, there was a span of 21 bases. This CDR3 region has 16 residues.

V is TRBV27 and J is TRBJ1-6; 11 bases line up with TRBD1. The CDR3 totals 14 residues. Germline assignment: CDR1 MNHEY and CDR2 SMNVEV (reference sequence). J lost 10 bases, V lost 6 bases, and 5 bases had no gene match. CDR3 loop: CASRPGTGGSPLHF. Written as DNA, the CDR3 is TGTGCCAGCAGGCCCGGGACAGGGGGGTCACCCCTCCACTTT.

The J gene is TRBJ2-1, the V gene TRBV15; D perhaps matches TRBD2 (5 bases). CDR3 length equals 14 residues. CDR1 and CDR2 from the germline V gene are LNHNV and YYDKDF (reference sequence). Trimming removed 3 bases at V and 4 bases at J, with 10 bases between. In nucleotides, the CDR3 is TGTGCCACCAGCAGCGGTCGAGGGTACAATGAGCAGTTCTTC. This codes for CATSSGRGYNEQFF.

The gene calls are TRBV20-1 and TRBJ1-4; a possible D gene is TRBD1 (6 bases). Germline V CDR1 and CDR2: DFQATT, SNEGSKA (reference sequence). This CDR3 has 16 residues. The V gene lost 5 bases and the J gene lost 6 bases, with 22 bases spanning the gap. CDR3 sequence (DNA): TGCAGTGCTGCAATCTCCGGGGGGCTGTATGATGAAAAACTGTTTTTT. It translates to CSAAISGGLYDEKLFF.

The chain uses TRBV19 and TRBJ1-4; no clear D gene. The CDR3 has 11 residues. Germline CDR1 is LNHDA and CDR2 is SQIVND (reference sequence). V was cut by 3 bases and J by 7 bases, with 3 bases left in between. DNA for the CDR3: TGTGCCAGTAGTATTGGTGAAAAACTGTTTTTT. Its translation is CASSIGEKLFF.

This chain joins TRBV7-9 and TRBJ1-1; weak D call: TRBD1 (6 bases). The CDR3 contains 14 residues. V lost 5 bases to trimming and J lost 1 base, with 11 bases between them. The germline V gene encodes CDR1 SEHNR and CDR2 FQNEAQ (reference sequence). The CDR3: CASSGWDTNTEAFF. CDR3 coding DNA: TGTGCCAGCAGCGGCTGGGACACGAACACTGAAGCTTTCTTT.

The chain joins TRBV11-2 to TRBJ2-7, with D perhaps assigned TRBD1 or TRBD2 (5 bases each). The CDR3 sequence is 15 residues long. The germline V and J ends were trimmed by 4 bases and 2 bases, with 15 bases remaining between them. The V gene's germline CDR1 is SGHAT and CDR2 FQNNGV. The CDR3 DNA reads TGTGCCAGCAGCTACGATCGGGACGGCCCCTACGAGCAGTACTTC. Protein product: CASSYDRDGPYEQYF.

V and J are TRBV4-1 and TRBJ2-7; D unclear. V lost 0 bases and J 2 bases, leaving 14 bases between the germline ends. The V gene's germline CDR1 is MGHRA and CDR2 YSYEKL. The CDR3 has 16 residues. In DNA, the CDR3 is TGCGCCAGCAGCCAAGAATGGGGATTTGGTCCCTACGAGCAGTACTTC. It specifies CASSQEWGFGPYEQYF.

The V and J genes are TRBV6-4 and TRBJ1-4; perhaps TRBD1 as D (5 bases). Looked up from germline, CDR1 is MRHNA and CDR2 is SNTAGT. The CDR3 loop spans 16 amino acids. Trimming took 3 bases from V and 5 from J, leaving 16 bases between them. CDR3 bases: TGTGCCAGCAGTGATCCGCAAGGGGCGCAAAATGAAAAACTGTTTTTT. Its translation: CASSDPQGAQNEKLFF.

The chain is built from TRBV3-1 and TRBJ2-2; no clear D gene. The CDR3 sequence is 19 residues long. From germline, CDR1 is LGHDT and CDR2 YNNKEL (reference sequence). V was cut by 6 bases and J by 2 bases, with 25 bases left in between. The CDR3 DNA reads as TGTGCCAGCAGTCCACCTCTAGTTTCACTGACTCTAAACACCGGGGAGCTGTTTTTT. This translates into CASSPPLVSLTLNTGELFF.

The J gene is TRBJ1-2, the V gene TRBV19; a possible D gene is TRBD1 (5 bases). The germline gives CDR1 LNHDA, CDR2 SQIVND (reference sequence). The CDR3 has 13 amino acids. Trimming shortened V by 9 bases and J by 8 bases, and 19 bases separated the two germline ends. The CDR3 reads CASTGFTQLGYTF. DNA for the CDR3: TGTGCCAGCACAGGCTTTACTCAACTCGGCTACACCTTC.

The chain combines TRBV30 with TRBJ2-1; unclear D gene. Germline V gene sequence: CDR1 GTSNPN, CDR2 SVGIG (reference sequence). There are 12 residues in the CDR3. V shed 0 bases and J shed 7 bases, with 7 bases lying between them. The CDR3 DNA reads as TGTGCCTGGAGTGTATTCGGGAATGAGCAGTTCTTC. Protein product: CAWSVFGNEQFF.

V and J are TRBV5-8 and TRBJ2-2; the D gene is possibly TRBD1 (6 bases). Looked up from germline, CDR1 is SGHTS and CDR2 is YDEGEE. V dropped 3 bases and J dropped 8 bases, with 8 bases sitting between them. The CDR3 contains 12 residues. The CDR3 loop reads CASSWTVGELFF. Here the CDR3 DNA reads TGTGCCAGCAGCTGGACAGTTGGGGAGCTGTTTTTT.

The chain links TRBV20-1 to TRBJ2-7; D possibly corresponds to TRBD2 (5 bases). The CDR3 is 13 amino acids. CDR1 and CDR2 (germline): DFQATT, SNEGSKA (reference sequence). Trimming cost V 5 bases and J 2 bases, with 13 bases left between them. The CDR3 coding sequence is TGCAGTGCTCTACTAGTGGGCGCCTACGAGCAGTACTTC. This codes for CSALLVGAYEQYF.

The CDR3 sequence: CASSRTSVHVGYEQYF. CDR3 in DNA: TGTGCCAGCTCGCGGACTAGCGTGCATGTGGGGTACGAGCAGTACTTC. This chain links TRBV3-1 with TRBJ2-7, with TRBD2 identical over 9 bases. CDR1 is LGHDT, CDR2 YNNKEL, per germline (reference sequence). The V and J ends lost 8 bases and 4 bases, in that order; junction bases with no gene match: 15. This CDR3 is 16 amino acids long.

The chain joins TRBV20-1 to TRBJ2-3; unclear D gene. Germline loops: CDR1 DFQATT, CDR2 SNEGSKA (reference sequence). V was trimmed by 3 bases and J by 1 base, leaving 5 bases between them. The CDR3 covers 12 residues. CDR3 in amino acids: CSASTGTDTQYF. Written as DNA, the CDR3 is TGCAGTGCTAGCACCGGCACAGATACGCAGTATTTT.

The V call is TRBV30, the J call TRBJ1-1; 8 bases map to TRBD1. Germline V lookup: CDR1 GTSNPN, CDR2 SVGIG (reference sequence). The CDR3 is made up of 15 amino acids. The V segment lost 3 bases and the J segment 3 bases; nucleotides outside the gene matches: 9. DNA of the CDR3: TGTGCCTGGAGGGAGACAGGGGTCTTCCACACTGAAGCTTTCTTT. It is translated as CAWRETGVFHTEAFF.

The chain is built from TRBV7-6 and TRBJ2-7, with D hard to call. V lost 7 bases to trimming and J lost 0 bases, with 10 bases between them. The germline V gene has CDR1 SGHVS and CDR2 FNYEAQ. There are 13 residues in the CDR3. CDR3 amino acids: CASTPAYSYEQYF. The CDR3 DNA sequence: TGTGCCAGCACCCCTGCTTACTCCTACGAGCAGTACTTC.

The V and J genes are TRBV4-1 and TRBJ1-2, with TRBD1 as a possible D gene (6 bases). V lost 3 bases and J 7 bases, leaving 12 bases between the germline ends. This CDR3 region has 13 residues. The V gene's germline CDR1 is MGHRA and CDR2 YSYEKL. CDR3 bases: TGCGCCAGCAGCCACCCCGACAGGTCTGGCTACACCTTC. Protein product: CASSHPDRSGYTF.

V and J are TRBV6-1 and TRBJ2-2; no reliable D call. The germline CDR1 and CDR2 sequences are MNHNS and SASEGT. Trimming took off 6 bases at V and 0 bases at J, with 14 bases between the two ends. This CDR3 comprises 16 residues. The CDR3, as DNA: TGTGCCAGCAGCCTCGAGACTTACCCGAACACCGGGGAGCTGTTTTTT. Translated: CASSLETYPNTGELFF.

This chain uses TRBV4-2 with TRBJ1-2; 7 positions match TRBD1. The CDR3 length is 11 residues. CDR1 and CDR2 (germline): LGHNA, YNFKEQ. Trimming cost V 11 bases and J 4 bases; bases outside gene matches: 4. The CDR3 region has the DNA TGTGCCGCAGGGGACAGCTATGGCTACACCTTC. This codes for CAAGDSYGYTF.

The CDR3 sequence is CASSLTFLAGVETQYF. The CDR3 DNA reads TGTGCCAGCAGCTTAACTTTCCTAGCGGGGGTGGAGACCCAGTACTTC. The chain employs TRBV7-9 and TRBJ2-5, with 10 bases lining up with TRBD2. The CDR3 is 16 residues long. Losses at the gene ends were 2 bases for V and 5 bases for J; bases not matched to a gene: 8. The germline V gene encodes CDR1 SEHNR and CDR2 FQNEAQ (reference sequence).

The chain uses TRBV6-2 or TRBV6-3 and TRBJ2-7; 12 positions match TRBD1. J was trimmed by 2 bases and V by 0 bases; bases with no gene match: 8. The length of the CDR3 is 18 residues. Germline values: CDR1 MNHEY, CDR2 SVGEGT. The CDR3 reads CASSYSKSGTGGPYEQYF. As DNA, the CDR3 is TGTGCCAGCAGTTACTCGAAAAGCGGGACAGGGGGCCCCTACGAGCAGTACTTC.

The genes are TRBV7-9 and TRBJ1-1; no definite D call. CDR1 is SEHNR and CDR2 is FQNEAQ in the germline V gene (reference sequence). Trimming took off 3 bases at V and 7 bases at J, with 9 bases between the two ends. This CDR3 region has 12 residues. The CDR3, as DNA: TGTGCCAGCAGCTTGAACCGGGATGAAGCTTTCTTT. This codes for CASSLNRDEAFF.

This clonotype was picked up a small number of times. The J gene is TRBJ2-7, the V gene TRBV9, with TRBD1 matching 10 bases. V gave up 4 bases and J gave up 5 bases; unmatched junction bases: 3. In germline, CDR1 is SGDLS, CDR2 YYNGEE. The CDR3 is 13 amino acids. The CDR3 loop reads CASSPGTGDEQYF. DNA of the CDR3: TGTGCCAGCAGCCCTGGGACAGGGGACGAGCAGTACTTC.

The chain combines TRBV7-9 with TRBJ1-1; 7 bases align to TRBD1. The germline CDR1 and CDR2 sequences are SEHNR and FQNEAQ (reference sequence). The CDR3 covers 15 residues. The V and J ends lost 5 bases and 5 bases, in that order; junction bases with no gene match: 11. The CDR3 is CASSRPRDSPTEAFF. CDR3 DNA: TGTGCCAGCAGCAGACCCCGGGACAGTCCTACTGAAGCTTTCTTT.

The chain has TRBV19 and TRBJ1-2; unclear D gene. CDR3 length equals 14 residues. Looked up from germline, CDR1 is LNHDA and CDR2 is SQIVND (reference sequence). The V and J ends lost 6 bases and 4 bases respectively, with 15 bases between them. The DNA for the CDR3 is TGTGCCAGTAGAATAAGTCAGATGGGCTATGGCTACACCTTC. Its protein product is CASRISQMGYGYTF.

This sequence joins TRBV2 and TRBJ2-2; D is unresolved. From germline, CDR1 is SNHLY and CDR2 FYNNEI. V was clipped by 7 bases and J by 7 bases, with 13 bases between them. The CDR3 totals 13 residues. In DNA, the CDR3 is TGTGCCAGCAACCCCCACCCGAGCGGGGAGCTGTTTTTT. It yields the protein CASNPHPSGELFF.

The chain recombines TRBV20-1 with TRBJ1-3; D ambiguous. V lost 5 bases and J 0 bases, leaving 8 bases between the germline ends. In germline, CDR1 is DFQATT, CDR2 SNEGSKA (reference sequence). The CDR3 spans 13 residues. As DNA, the CDR3 is TGCAGTGCTTCGGACCTCTCTGGAAACACCATATATTTT. Protein sequence: CSASDLSGNTIYF.